The rows below give T cell receptor beta chains drawn from one sample of a study of persistence of HIV-infected CD4 T cells. Here immunoSEQ multiplex PCR was the method, and the copy in TCRdb shows in-frame clones only, minus some. The sample includes roughly 41,000 clones, 80% to 90% seen only once; the top ten take roughly 1.3%. The antigens these receptors bind are not known. The sample in question was CD4+ T cells sorted from PBMCs after 18-hour stimulation, obtained from a patient who received antiretroviral therapy. The receptors were sampled from an adult man with HIV who was CMV-seropositive. CDR3s include the opening cysteine and the closing phenylalanine or tryptophan. The D gene is left open where the match is weak. Rows may omit the clone size; those that give it use once, few, many or a size class.

D: TRBD2
J: TRBJ2-1
V: TRBV7-8
size: .
CDR3: CASSLLAGGPNEQFF
DNA: TGTGCCAGCAGCTTACTAGCGGGGGGTCCGAATGAGCAGTTCTTC

D: TRBD1
J: TRBJ2-7
V: TRBV5-4
size: .
CDR3: CASSREGQRFYEQYF
DNA: TGTGCCAGCAGCCGCGAGGGACAGAGATTCTACGAGCAGTACTTC

D: .
J: TRBJ1-5
V: TRBV12-3/TRBV12-4
size: .
CDR3: CASSFGSNQPQHF
DNA: TGTGCCAGCAGTTTTGGGTCCAATCAGCCCCAGCATTTT

D: TRBD1
J: TRBJ1-2
V: TRBV2
size: .
CDR3: CASTYSRQGVGYGYTF
DNA: TGTGCCAGCACCTACTCGCGACAGGGAGTAGGGTATGGCTACACCTTC

D: .
J: TRBJ2-7
V: TRBV14
size: .
CDR3: CASSQEYSGTGEQYF
DNA: TGTGCCAGCAGCCAAGAATATTCGGGGACGGGCGAGCAGTACTTC

D: .
J: TRBJ2-6
V: TRBV7-3
size: .
CDR3: CASSGNRQLSGANVLTF
DNA: TGTGCCAGCTCAGGCAACAGGCAATTATCTGGGGCCAACGTCCTGACTTTC

D: .
J: TRBJ1-6
V: TRBV7-9
size: .
CDR3: CASSSDRNSPLHF
DNA: TGTGCCAGCAGCTCGGACAGAAATTCACCCCTCCACTTT

D: .
J: TRBJ2-3
V: TRBV2
size: .
CDR3: CASSVQVTDTQYF
DNA: TGTGCCAGCAGTGTCCAAGTGACAGATACGCAGTATTTT

D: .
J: TRBJ2-1
V: TRBV19
size: .
CDR3: CASSPTGLLIEQFF
DNA: TGTGCCAGTAGTCCTACGGGACTCCTAATTGAGCAGTTCTTC

D: TRBD1
J: TRBJ1-5
V: TRBV19
size: .
CDR3: CASSLTGGNQPQHF
DNA: TGTGCCAGTAGTCTGACAGGGGGCAATCAGCCCCAGCATTTT

D: .
J: TRBJ2-2
V: TRBV15
size: .
CDR3: CATSRNPNTGELFF
DNA: TGTGCCACCAGCAGGAACCCGAACACCGGGGAGCTGTTTTTT

D: TRBD1
J: TRBJ1-1
V: TRBV5-5
size: .
CDR3: CASSYTGQGKTEAFF
DNA: TGTGCCAGCAGCTATACGGGACAGGGGAAGACTGAAGCTTTCTTT

D: TRBD1
J: TRBJ2-2
V: TRBV24-1
size: once
CDR3: CATSDPPGTGGAGELFF
DNA: TGTGCCACCAGTGATCCCCCCGGGACAGGTGGAGCCGGGGAGCTGTTTTTT

D: .
J: TRBJ1-3
V: TRBV18
size: once
CDR3: CASSTDVSGNTIYF
DNA: TGTGCCAGCTCGACCGATGTCTCTGGAAACACCATATATTTT

D: .
J: TRBJ1-2
V: TRBV5-1
size: .
CDR3: CASRLGLNFVGYGYIF
DNA: TGCGCCAGCAGACTCGGACTGAACTTCGTGGGCTATGGCTACATCTTC

D: TRBD1
J: TRBJ1-1
V: TRBV6-6
size: .
CDR3: CASSLTGDTEAFF
DNA: TGTGCCAGCAGTTTGACAGGGGACACTGAAGCTTTCTTT

D: .
J: TRBJ2-7
V: TRBV19
size: once
CDR3: CASSIGSEAGPNYEQYF
DNA: TGTGCCAGTAGTATTGGCTCTGAGGCAGGGCCAAACTACGAGCAGTACTTC

D: TRBD1
J: TRBJ1-5
V: TRBV2
size: .
CDR3: CASRGQGSNQPQHF
DNA: TGTGCCAGCAGAGGACAGGGAAGCAATCAGCCCCAGCATTTT

D: .
J: TRBJ2-1
V: TRBV14
size: .
CDR3: CASSQDLRNEQFF
DNA: TGTGCCAGCAGCCAAGACCTCCGGAATGAGCAGTTCTTC

D: .
J: TRBJ2-4
V: TRBV19
size: .
CDR3: CASSPPGQRGKNIQYF
DNA: TGTGCCAGTAGCCCCCCGGGGCAAAGGGGCAAAAACATTCAGTACTTC

D: .
J: TRBJ2-2
V: TRBV4-1
size: .
CDR3: CASSPGPNTGELFF
DNA: TGCGCCAGCAGCCCAGGCCCGAACACCGGGGAGCTGTTTTTT

D: .
J: TRBJ1-5
V: TRBV7-9
size: .
CDR3: CASSFSLNQPQHF
DNA: TGTGCCAGCAGCTTTTCCCTCAATCAGCCCCAGCATTTT

D: TRBD2
J: TRBJ2-2
V: TRBV30
size: .
CDR3: CAWRTSGRLNTGELFF
DNA: TGTGCCTGGAGGACTAGCGGGAGACTGAACACCGGGGAGCTGTTTTTT

D: TRBD1
J: TRBJ1-5
V: TRBV6-5
size: .
CDR3: CASRPTGGANQPQHF
DNA: TGTGCCAGCAGACCGACAGGGGGCGCGAATCAGCCCCAGCATTTT

D: TRBD1
J: TRBJ1-1
V: TRBV4-3
size: .
CDR3: CASSQDNLGTGKAFF
DNA: TGCGCCAGCAGCCAAGATAATCTCGGGACAGGAAAAGCTTTCTTT

D: .
J: TRBJ1-5
V: TRBV30
size: .
CDR3: CAWSVGGAILYSNQPQHF
DNA: TGTGCCTGGAGTGTCGGGGGGGCTATTCTATACAGCAATCAGCCCCAGCATTTT

D: .
J: TRBJ2-2
V: TRBV15
size: .
CDR3: CATSREATGELFF
DNA: TGTGCCACCAGCAGAGAAGCCACCGGGGAGCTGTTTTTT

D: .
J: TRBJ2-2
V: TRBV27
size: .
CDR3: CASKRNTGELFF
DNA: TGTGCCAGCAAACGAAACACCGGGGAGCTGTTTTTT

D: TRBD1
J: TRBJ1-2
V: TRBV12-3/TRBV12-4
size: .
CDR3: CASNPGQGHGYTF
DNA: TGTGCCAGCAATCCGGGACAGGGGCATGGCTACACCTTC

D: TRBD2
J: TRBJ2-7
V: TRBV10-2
size: .
CDR3: CASRGLAGNYEQYF
DNA: TGCGCCAGCAGGGGACTAGCGGGGAACTACGAGCAGTACTTC

D: TRBD2
J: TRBJ2-3
V: TRBV18
size: .
CDR3: CASSPPTSPAYTQYF
DNA: TGTGCCAGCTCACCTCCGACTAGCCCCGCATATACGCAGTATTTT

D: TRBD1
J: TRBJ1-2
V: TRBV7-6
size: .
CDR3: CASSGRTGLSYGYTF
DNA: TGTGCCAGCAGCGGCCGGACAGGGTTATCGTATGGCTACACCTTC

D: .
J: TRBJ1-1
V: TRBV9
size: .
CDR3: CASSGTMNTEAFF
DNA: TGTGCCAGCAGCGGGACAATGAACACTGAAGCTTTCTTT

D: TRBD1
J: TRBJ2-5
V: TRBV29-1
size: .
CDR3: CSVEQGAQETQYF
DNA: TGCAGCGTTGAACAGGGGGCCCAAGAGACCCAGTACTTC

D: TRBD2
J: TRBJ2-1
V: TRBV6-6
size: once
CDR3: CASSLASGNYNEQFF
DNA: TGTGCCAGCAGTCTCGCTAGCGGCAACTACAATGAGCAGTTCTTC

D: .
J: TRBJ2-1
V: TRBV7-6
size: .
CDR3: CASSLVVGSRLNEQFF
DNA: TGTGCCAGCAGCTTAGTGGTCGGGAGTCGTTTAAATGAGCAGTTCTTC

D: .
J: TRBJ1-1
V: TRBV7-2
size: .
CDR3: CASSLGSMNTEAFF
DNA: TGTGCCAGCAGCTTAGGCAGTATGAACACTGAAGCTTTCTTT

D: .
J: TRBJ1-6
V: TRBV24-1
size: .
CDR3: CATSAYFREAYNSPLHF
DNA: TGTGCCACCAGTGCTTACTTCAGGGAGGCCTATAATTCACCCCTCCACTTT

D: TRBD1
J: TRBJ1-5
V: TRBV30
size: once
CDR3: CAWRTGLNQPQHF
DNA: TGTGCCTGGCGGACAGGACTCAATCAGCCCCAGCATTTT

D: .
J: TRBJ2-2
V: TRBV3-1/TRBV3-2
size: .
CDR3: CASSQETNTGELFF
DNA: TGTGCCAGCAGCCAAGAGACGAACACCGGGGAGCTGTTTTTT

D: .
J: TRBJ2-3
V: TRBV24-1
size: .
CDR3: CATSDSQGTDTQYF
DNA: TGTGCCACCAGTGATTCACAGGGTACAGATACGCAGTATTTT

D: .
J: TRBJ1-1
V: TRBV6-2/TRBV6-3
size: medium-sized
CDR3: CASSYSGRNTEAFF
DNA: TGTGCCAGCAGTTACTCGGGCAGGAACACTGAAGCTTTCTTT

D: TRBD1
J: TRBJ1-3
V: TRBV5-6
size: .
CDR3: CASRQGISSGNTIYF
DNA: TGTGCCAGCAGACAGGGGATTAGCTCTGGAAACACCATATATTTT

D: .
J: TRBJ1-1
V: TRBV6-5
size: .
CDR3: CASSATRVLNTEAFF
DNA: TGTGCCAGCAGCGCAACACGGGTTCTGAACACTGAAGCTTTCTTT

D: .
J: TRBJ1-1
V: TRBV7-3
size: .
CDR3: CASSQDSMNTEAFF
DNA: TGTGCCAGCAGCCAGGACAGCATGAACACTGAAGCTTTCTTT

D: .
J: TRBJ1-2
V: TRBV28
size: .
CDR3: CASRLDVGYTF
DNA: TGTGCCAGCAGGCTGGACGTGGGCTACACCTTC

D: .
J: TRBJ1-2
V: TRBV5-5
size: .
CDR3: CASSPPGTPGEGYTF
DNA: TGTGCCAGCAGCCCCCCTGGGACGCCAGGAGAAGGCTACACCTTC

D: .
J: TRBJ1-4
V: TRBV6-5
size: .
CDR3: CASGRRGNEKLFF
DNA: TGTGCCAGCGGACGTAGGGGTAATGAAAAACTGTTTTTT

D: .
J: TRBJ2-1
V: TRBV6-6
size: .
CDR3: CASSYSQGTNEQFF
DNA: TGTGCCAGCAGTTACTCGCAAGGGACCAATGAGCAGTTCTTC

D: .
J: TRBJ2-1
V: TRBV6-6
size: .
CDR3: CASSSTPLPDNEQFF
DNA: TGTGCCAGCAGCTCTACCCCCCTACCCGACAATGAGCAGTTCTTC

D: TRBD2
J: TRBJ2-1
V: TRBV30
size: .
CDR3: CAWGLSGTSGSRNEQFF
DNA: TGTGCCTGGGGGCTGTCCGGGACTAGCGGGAGTAGGAATGAGCAGTTCTTC

D: .
J: TRBJ1-1
V: TRBV7-8
size: .
CDR3: CASSPLARVLNTEAFF
DNA: TGTGCCAGCAGCCCCCTAGCGAGGGTTCTGAACACTGAAGCTTTCTTT

D: .
J: TRBJ1-5
V: TRBV3-1/TRBV3-2
size: few
CDR3: CASSQDPGYNQPQHF
DNA: TGTGCCAGCAGCCAAGATCCTGGGTACAATCAGCCCCAGCATTTT